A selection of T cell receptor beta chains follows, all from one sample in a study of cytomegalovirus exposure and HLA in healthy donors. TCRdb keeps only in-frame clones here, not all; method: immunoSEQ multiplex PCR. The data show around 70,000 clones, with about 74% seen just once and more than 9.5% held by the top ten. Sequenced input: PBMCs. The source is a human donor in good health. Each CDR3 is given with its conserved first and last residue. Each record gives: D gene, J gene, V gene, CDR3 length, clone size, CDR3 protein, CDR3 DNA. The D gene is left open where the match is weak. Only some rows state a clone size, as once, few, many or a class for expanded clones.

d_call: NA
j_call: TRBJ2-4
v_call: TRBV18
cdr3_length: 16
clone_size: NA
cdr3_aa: CASSPQGSGTKNIQYF
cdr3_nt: TGTGCCAGCTCACCACAAGGTAGCGGTACGAAAAACATTCAGTACTTC

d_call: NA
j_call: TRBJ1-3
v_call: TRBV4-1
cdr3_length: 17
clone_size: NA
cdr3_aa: CASSPGRGRATGNTIYF
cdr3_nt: TGCGCCAGCAGCCCTGGACGGGGTCGGGCGACTGGAAACACCATATATTTT

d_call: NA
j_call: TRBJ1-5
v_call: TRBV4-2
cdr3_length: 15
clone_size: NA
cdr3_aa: CASSPEQGSNQPQHF
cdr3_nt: TGTGCCAGCAGCCCGGAACAGGGTAGCAATCAGCCCCAGCATTTT

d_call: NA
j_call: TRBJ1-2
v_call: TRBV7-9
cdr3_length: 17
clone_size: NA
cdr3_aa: CSSSLGLVTQANYGYTF
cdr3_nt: TGTTCCAGCAGCTTAGGACTTGTAACCCAAGCTAACTATGGCTACACCTTC

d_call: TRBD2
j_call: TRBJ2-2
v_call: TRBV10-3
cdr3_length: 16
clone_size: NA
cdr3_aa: CAISEMGEGPTGELFF
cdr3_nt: TGTGCCATCAGTGAGATGGGGGAGGGCCCAACCGGGGAGCTGTTTTTT

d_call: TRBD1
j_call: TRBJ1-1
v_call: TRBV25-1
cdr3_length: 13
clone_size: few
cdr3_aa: CASRETGVTEAFF
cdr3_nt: TGTGCCAGCAGGGAGACAGGGGTGACTGAAGCTTTCTTT

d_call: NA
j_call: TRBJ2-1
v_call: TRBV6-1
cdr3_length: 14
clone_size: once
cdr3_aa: CAGRGTASYNEQFF
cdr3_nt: TGTGCCGGCCGGGGGACGGCCTCCTACAATGAGCAGTTCTTC

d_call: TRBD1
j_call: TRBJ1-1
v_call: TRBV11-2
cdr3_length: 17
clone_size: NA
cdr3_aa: CASSSYGTGGRNTEAFF
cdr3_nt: TGTGCCAGCAGCTCCTACGGGACAGGGGGCCGGAACACTGAAGCTTTCTTT

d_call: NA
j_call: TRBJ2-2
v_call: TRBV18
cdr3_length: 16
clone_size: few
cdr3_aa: CASSPPGGANTGELFF
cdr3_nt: TGTGCCAGCTCACCACCGGGGGGAGCGAACACCGGGGAGCTGTTTTTT

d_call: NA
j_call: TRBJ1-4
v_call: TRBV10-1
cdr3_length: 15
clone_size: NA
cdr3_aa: CASRTPNRPCEKLFF
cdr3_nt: TGCGCCAGCCGAACCCCTAACAGGCCCTGTGAAAAACTGTTTTTT

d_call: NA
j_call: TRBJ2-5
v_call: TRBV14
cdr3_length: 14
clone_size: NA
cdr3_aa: CASSPMDSQETQYF
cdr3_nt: TGTGCCAGCAGCCCTATGGACTCTCAAGAGACCCAGTACTTC

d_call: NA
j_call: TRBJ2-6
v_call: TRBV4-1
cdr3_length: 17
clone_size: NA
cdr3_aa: CASRLVEGTSGANVLTF
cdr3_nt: TGCGCCAGCAGGTTAGTGGAGGGTACCTCTGGGGCCAACGTCCTGACTTTC

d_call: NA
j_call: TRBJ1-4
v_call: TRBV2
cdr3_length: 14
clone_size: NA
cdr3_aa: CASSDSATNEKLFF
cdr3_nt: TGTGCCAGCAGTGACAGTGCAACTAATGAAAAACTGTTTTTT

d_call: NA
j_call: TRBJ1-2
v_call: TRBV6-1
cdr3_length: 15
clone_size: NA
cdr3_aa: CASSEGTVSNYGYTF
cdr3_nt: TGTGCCAGCAGTGAAGGGACAGTTTCTAACTATGGCTACACCTTC

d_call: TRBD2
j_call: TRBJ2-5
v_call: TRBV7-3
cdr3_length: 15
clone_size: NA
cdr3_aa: CASSPGLAALETQYF
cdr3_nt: TGTGCCAGCAGCCCCGGACTAGCAGCTTTAGAGACCCAGTACTTC

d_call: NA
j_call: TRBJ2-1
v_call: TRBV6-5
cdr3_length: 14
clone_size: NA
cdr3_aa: CASSSGVANNEQFF
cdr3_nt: TGTGCCAGCTCCTCAGGGGTAGCGAACAATGAGCAGTTCTTC

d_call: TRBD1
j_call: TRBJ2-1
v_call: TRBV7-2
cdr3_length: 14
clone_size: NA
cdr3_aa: CASRTTDRGGEQFF
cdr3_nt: TGTGCCAGCAGGACAACTGACAGGGGAGGTGAGCAGTTCTTC

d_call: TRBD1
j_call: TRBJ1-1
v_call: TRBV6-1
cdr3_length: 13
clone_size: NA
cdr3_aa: CASSGTANTEAFF
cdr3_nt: TGTGCCAGCAGCGGGACAGCGAACACTGAAGCTTTCTTT

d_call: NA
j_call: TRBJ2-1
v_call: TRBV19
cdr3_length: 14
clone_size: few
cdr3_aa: CASSMWISLNEQFF
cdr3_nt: TGTGCCAGTAGTATGTGGATTAGCTTGAATGAGCAGTTCTTC

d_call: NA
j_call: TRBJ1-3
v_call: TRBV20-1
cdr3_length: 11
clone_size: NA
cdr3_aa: CSARSGNTIYF
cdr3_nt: TGCAGTGCCCGCAGTGGAAACACCATATATTTT

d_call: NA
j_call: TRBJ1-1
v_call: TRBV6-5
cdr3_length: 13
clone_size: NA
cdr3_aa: CASSYGGGTEAFF
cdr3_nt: TGTGCCAGCAGTTACGGGGGGGGCACTGAAGCTTTCTTT

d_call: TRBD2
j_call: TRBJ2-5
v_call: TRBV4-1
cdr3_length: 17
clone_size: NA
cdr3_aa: CASSQDWVAGEQETQYF
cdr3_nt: TGCGCCAGCAGCCAAGATTGGGTAGCGGGGGAACAAGAGACCCAGTACTTC

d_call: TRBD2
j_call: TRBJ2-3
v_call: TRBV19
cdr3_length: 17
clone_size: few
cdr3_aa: CASSPQGLAVNTDTQYF
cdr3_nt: TGTGCCAGTAGTCCGCAAGGACTAGCGGTGAACACAGATACGCAGTATTTT

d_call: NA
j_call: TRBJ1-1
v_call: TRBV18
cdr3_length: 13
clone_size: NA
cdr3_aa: CASSMSKNTEAFF
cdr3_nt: TGTGCCAGCTCAATGAGTAAGAACACTGAAGCTTTCTTT

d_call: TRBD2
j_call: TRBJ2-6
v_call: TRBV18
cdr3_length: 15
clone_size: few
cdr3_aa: CASSPGGTGANVLTF
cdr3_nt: TGTGCCAGCTCACCGGGGGGGACGGGGGCCAACGTCCTGACTTTC

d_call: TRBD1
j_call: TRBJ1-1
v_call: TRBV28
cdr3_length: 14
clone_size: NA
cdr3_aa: CASSLWTGSTEAFF
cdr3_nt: TGTGCCAGCAGTTTGTGGACAGGGAGCACTGAAGCTTTCTTT

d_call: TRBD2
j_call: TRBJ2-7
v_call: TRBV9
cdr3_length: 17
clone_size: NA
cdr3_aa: CASSPRLAGGPFYEQYF
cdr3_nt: TGTGCCAGCAGCCCCCGACTAGCGGGAGGGCCTTTTTACGAGCAGTACTTC

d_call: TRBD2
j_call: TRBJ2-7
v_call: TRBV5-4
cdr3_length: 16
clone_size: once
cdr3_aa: CASSLGSSGSGREQYF
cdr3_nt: TGTGCCAGCAGCCTGGGGTCTAGCGGGAGCGGAAGGGAGCAGTACTTC

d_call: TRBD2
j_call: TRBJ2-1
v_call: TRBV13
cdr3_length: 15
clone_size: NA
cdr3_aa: CASSFMRLAANEQFF
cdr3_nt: TGTGCCAGCAGCTTCATGAGACTAGCTGCCAATGAGCAGTTCTTC

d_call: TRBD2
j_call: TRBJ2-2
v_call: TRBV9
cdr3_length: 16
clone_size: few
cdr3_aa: CASSVGSGANTGELFF
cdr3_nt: TGTGCCAGCAGCGTAGGGAGCGGGGCTAACACCGGGGAGCTGTTTTTT

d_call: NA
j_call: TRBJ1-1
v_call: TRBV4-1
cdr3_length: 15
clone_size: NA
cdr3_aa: CASSQGGGTNTEAFF
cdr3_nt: TGCGCCAGCAGCCAAGGGGGAGGGACGAACACTGAAGCTTTCTTT

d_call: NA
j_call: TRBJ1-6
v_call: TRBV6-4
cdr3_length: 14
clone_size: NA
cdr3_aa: CASSASGDNSPLHF
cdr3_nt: TGTGCCAGCAGTGCTTCAGGGGATAATTCACCCCTCCACTTT

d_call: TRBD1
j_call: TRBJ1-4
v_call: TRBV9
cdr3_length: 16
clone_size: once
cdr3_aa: CASSVAPGQGGEKLFF
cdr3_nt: TGTGCCAGCAGCGTAGCTCCAGGACAGGGAGGTGAAAAACTGTTTTTT

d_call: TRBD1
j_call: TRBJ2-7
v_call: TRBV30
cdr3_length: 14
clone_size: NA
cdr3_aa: CARRAGGFGDEQYF
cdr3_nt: TGTGCCAGACGGGCAGGGGGATTCGGAGACGAGCAGTACTTC

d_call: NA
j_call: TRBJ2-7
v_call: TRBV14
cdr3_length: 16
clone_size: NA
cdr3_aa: CASSQDRASRTYEQYF
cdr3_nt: TGTGCCAGCAGCCAAGATAGGGCTAGCCGCACATACGAGCAGTACTTC

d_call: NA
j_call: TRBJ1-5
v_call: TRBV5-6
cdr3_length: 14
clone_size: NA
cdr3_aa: CASSSRDSNQPQHF
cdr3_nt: TGTGCCAGCAGCTCCAGGGATAGCAATCAGCCCCAGCATTTT

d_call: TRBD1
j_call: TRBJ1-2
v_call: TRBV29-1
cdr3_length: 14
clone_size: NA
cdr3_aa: CSVAGGVGSCGYTF
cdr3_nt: TGCAGCGTTGCAGGGGGCGTAGGGTCCTGTGGCTACACCTTC

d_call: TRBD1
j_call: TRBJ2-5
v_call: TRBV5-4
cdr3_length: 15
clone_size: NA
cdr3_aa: CASSLLTGVEDTQYF
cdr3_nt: TGTGCCAGCAGCCTCTTGACAGGGGTTGAAGACACCCAGTACTTC

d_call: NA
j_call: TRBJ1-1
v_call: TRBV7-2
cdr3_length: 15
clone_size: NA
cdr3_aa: CASSLARGVVTEAFF
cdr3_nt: TGTGCCAGCAGCTTAGCGCGGGGGGTTGTGACTGAAGCTTTCTTT

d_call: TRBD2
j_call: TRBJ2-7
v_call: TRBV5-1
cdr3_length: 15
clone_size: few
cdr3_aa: CASSRTSGSAHEQYF
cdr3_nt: TGCGCCAGCAGCAGGACTAGCGGGAGTGCCCACGAGCAGTACTTC

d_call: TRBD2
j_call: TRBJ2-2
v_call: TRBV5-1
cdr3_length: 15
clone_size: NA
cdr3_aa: CASSYRAGGDGELFF
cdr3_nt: TGCGCCAGCAGCTACCGAGCGGGAGGGGACGGGGAGCTGTTTTTT

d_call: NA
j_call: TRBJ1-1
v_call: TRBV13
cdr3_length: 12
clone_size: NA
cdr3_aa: CASSFFSTEAFF
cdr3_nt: TGTGCCAGCAGCTTCTTTTCCACTGAAGCTTTCTTT

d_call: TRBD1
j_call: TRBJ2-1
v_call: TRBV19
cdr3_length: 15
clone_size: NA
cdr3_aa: CASSIVKGAYNEQFF
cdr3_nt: TGTGCCAGTAGTATCGTAAAGGGGGCGTACAATGAGCAGTTCTTC

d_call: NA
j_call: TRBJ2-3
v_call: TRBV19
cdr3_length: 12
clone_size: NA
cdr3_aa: CASSTLTDTQYF
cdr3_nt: TGTGCCAGTAGTACCCTCACAGATACGCAGTATTTT

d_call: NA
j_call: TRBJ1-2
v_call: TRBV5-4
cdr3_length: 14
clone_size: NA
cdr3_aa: CASSLAGRNYGYTF
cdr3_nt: TGTGCCAGCAGCTTGGCAGGAAGAAACTATGGCTACACCTTC

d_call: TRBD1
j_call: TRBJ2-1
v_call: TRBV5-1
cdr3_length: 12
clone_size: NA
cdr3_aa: CASSPTGGEQFF
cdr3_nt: TGCGCCAGCAGCCCCACAGGGGGGGAGCAGTTCTTC

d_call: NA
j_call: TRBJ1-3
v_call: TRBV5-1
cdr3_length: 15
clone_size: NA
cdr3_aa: CASSLGQYSGNTIYF
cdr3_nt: TGCGCCAGCAGCTTGGGACAGTACTCTGGAAACACCATATATTTT

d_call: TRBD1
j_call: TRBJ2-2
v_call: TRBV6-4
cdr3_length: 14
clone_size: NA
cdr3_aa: CASSEEGATGELFF
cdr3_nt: TGTGCCAGCAGTGAAGAGGGGGCCACCGGGGAGCTGTTTTTT

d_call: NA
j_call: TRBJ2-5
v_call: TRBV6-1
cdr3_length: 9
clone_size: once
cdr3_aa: CAVGETQYF
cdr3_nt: TGTGCGGTCGGGGAGACCCAGTACTTC

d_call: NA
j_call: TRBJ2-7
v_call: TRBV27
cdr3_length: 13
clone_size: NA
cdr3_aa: CASALKASYEQYF
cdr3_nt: TGTGCCAGCGCTCTTAAAGCATCGTACGAGCAGTACTTC

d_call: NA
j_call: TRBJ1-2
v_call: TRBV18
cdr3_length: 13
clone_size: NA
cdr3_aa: CASSPQQGGGYTF
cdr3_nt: TGTGCCAGCTCACCACAACAGGGAGGGGGCTACACCTTC

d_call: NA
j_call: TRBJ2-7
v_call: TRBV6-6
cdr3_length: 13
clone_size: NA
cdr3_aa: CASSSLAAPEQYF
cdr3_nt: TGTGCCAGCAGTTCTCTAGCAGCCCCCGAGCAGTACTTC

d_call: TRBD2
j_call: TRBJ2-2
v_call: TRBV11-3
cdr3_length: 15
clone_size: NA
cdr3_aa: CASSFNSGSIGELFF
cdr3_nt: TGTGCCAGCAGCTTTAATAGCGGGAGTATCGGGGAGCTGTTTTTT

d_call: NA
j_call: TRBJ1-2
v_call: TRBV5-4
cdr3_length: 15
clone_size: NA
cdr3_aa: CASSLSSRQVYGYTF
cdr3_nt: TGTGCCAGCAGCTTGTCGAGTAGGCAGGTCTATGGCTACACCTTC